These 5 T cell receptor beta chains came from one sample sequenced in a study of shared clonotypes between healthy human individuals. Some clones are missing from TCRdb's copy, which holds only in-frame ones; the method was immunoSEQ multiplex PCR. The sample contains a few million clones, more than 80% of which appear only once. Sequences were obtained from naive CD4+ T cells sorted from blood. The subset denotes: CD45RA+ positively selected. The receptors derive from a man aged 18 to 29 in good health.

The chain has TRBV29-1 and TRBJ1-1; D is possibly TRBD1 (5 bases). V was cut by 8 bases and J by 5 bases, with 15 bases left in between. The CDR3 covers 12 residues. From germline, CDR1 is SQVTM and CDR2 ANQGSEA. This CDR3 reads CSFGGFRTEAFF. CDR3 in DNA: TGCAGCTTTGGGGGGTTCAGGACTGAAGCTTTCTTT.

The chain recombines TRBV18 with TRBJ1-1, with D possibly TRBD1 on 5 matching bases. The V gene's germline CDR1 is KGHSH and CDR2 LQKENI. The CDR3 runs to 12 residues. V lost 6 bases, J lost 11 bases, and 16 bases lay in between. CDR3 protein: CASSPQGRDAFF. The CDR3 region has the DNA TGTGCCAGCTCGCCGCAGGGACGGGACGCTTTCTTT.

The V and J genes are TRBV6-5 and TRBJ2-2; the match to TRBD1 covers 7 bases. Trimming took 6 bases from V and 5 from J; bases not matched to a gene: 6. The germline gives CDR1 MNHEY, CDR2 SVGAGI. This CDR3 contains 14 residues. This CDR3 is CASRRGQLTGELFF. The CDR3 region has the DNA TGTGCCAGCAGGAGGGGACAGCTTACCGGGGAGCTGTTTTTT.

V is TRBV10-1 and J is TRBJ2-7, with TRBD2 identical over 8 bases. V shed 7 bases, J shed 2 bases, and the junction held 10 bases outside the gene matches. Germline lookup yields CDR1 WNHNN and CDR2 SYGVQD (reference sequence). The CDR3 is made up of 15 amino acids. The CDR3 loop reads CASKASTSGPYEQYF. Written as DNA, the CDR3 is TGCGCCAGCAAAGCTTCTACTAGCGGCCCCTACGAGCAGTACTTC.

This chain joins TRBV2 and TRBJ2-5, with a tentative D call TRBD1 (6 bases). The CDR3 loop spans 14 amino acids. V lost 4 bases to trimming and J lost 5 bases, with 14 bases between them. CDR1 is SNHLY and CDR2 is FYNNEI in the germline V gene. CDR3: CASSAQGLGETQYF. The DNA for the CDR3 is TGTGCCAGCAGTGCGCAGGGGCTCGGGGAGACCCAGTACTTC.